This TCR beta chain was documented in a study of T cells in localized non-small cell lung cancer. The data were produced by immunoSEQ multiplex PCR, yet TCRdb's version contains in-frame clones alone and is incomplete. Here the sample spans about 40,000 clones, approximately 86% being singletons. General study points: Longer overall survival associated with higher blood T cell density; shorter survival with higher adjacent-lung clonality. Out of the top 100 tumor clones, a median approximately 57 were seen in adjacent lung.

As for this clone: What it recognizes is unknown.

V was pared by 5 bases and J by 3 bases, with 5 bases of the junction left unmatched. The germline V gene encodes CDR1 SGHTA and CDR2 FQGTGA. This CDR3 region has 14 residues. This sequence was found in a man aged 35 to 69 with stage I lung adenocarcinoma. Sample: peripheral blood, taken before any cancer treatment. The rearrangement joins TRBV7-3 to TRBJ2-3; TRBD2 matches 7 bases. CDR3: CASSQIAGTDTQYF. CDR3 bases: TGTGCCAGCAGCCAAATAGCGGGTACAGATACGCAGTATTTT. Full variable domain (outside the CDR3, taken from reference TRBV7-3 and TRBJ2-3): GAGVSQTPSNKVTEKGKYVELRCDPISGHTALYWYRQSLGQGPEFLIYFQGTGAADDSGLPNDRFFAVRPEGSVSTLKIQRTERGDSAVYLCASSQIAGTDTQYFGPGTRLTVL.